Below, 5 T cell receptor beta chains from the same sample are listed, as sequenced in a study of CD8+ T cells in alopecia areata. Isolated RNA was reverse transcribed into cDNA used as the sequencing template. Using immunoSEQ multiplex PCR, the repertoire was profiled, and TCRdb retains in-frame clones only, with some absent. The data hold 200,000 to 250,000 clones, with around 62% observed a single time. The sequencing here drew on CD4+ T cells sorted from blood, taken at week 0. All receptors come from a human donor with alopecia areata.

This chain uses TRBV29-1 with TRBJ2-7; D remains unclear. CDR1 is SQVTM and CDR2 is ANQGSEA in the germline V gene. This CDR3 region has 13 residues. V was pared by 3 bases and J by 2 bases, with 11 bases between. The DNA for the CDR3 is TGCAGCGTTGAGGTTGGCAGTACCTACGAGCAGTACTTC. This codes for CSVEVGSTYEQYF.

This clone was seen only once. The CDR3 is CASSQTIRNGQYTDTQYF. The CDR3, as DNA: TGTGCCAGCAGCCAAACGATCCGGAATGGACAGTACACAGATACGCAGTATTTT. The chain employs TRBV14 and TRBJ2-3; D may be TRBD1 (6 bases). V lost 2 bases and J 2 bases, leaving 20 bases between the germline ends. CDR1 and CDR2 (germline): SGHDN, FVKESK. This CDR3 comprises 18 residues. The full variable domain, completed using reference TRBV14 and TRBJ2-3, is EAGVTQFPSHSVIEKGQTVTLRCDPISGHDNLYWYRRVMGKEIKFLLHFVKESKQDESGMPNNRFLAERTGGTYSTLKVQPAELEDSGVYFCASSQTIRNGQYTDTQYFGPGTRLTVL.

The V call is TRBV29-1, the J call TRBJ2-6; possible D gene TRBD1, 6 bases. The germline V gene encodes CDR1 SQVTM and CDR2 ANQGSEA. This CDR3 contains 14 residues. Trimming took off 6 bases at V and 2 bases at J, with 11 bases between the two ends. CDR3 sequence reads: CSVAGAPGANVLTF. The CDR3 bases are TGCAGCGTCGCAGGGGCACCTGGGGCCAACGTCCTGACTTTC.

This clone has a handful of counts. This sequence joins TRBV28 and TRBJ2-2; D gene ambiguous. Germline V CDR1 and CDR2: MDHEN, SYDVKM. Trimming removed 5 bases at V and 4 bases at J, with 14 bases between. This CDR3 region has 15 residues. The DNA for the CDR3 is TGTGCCAGCAGTGTTCCCGGGTCTTTCACCGGGGAGCTGTTTTTT. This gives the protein CASSVPGSFTGELFF.

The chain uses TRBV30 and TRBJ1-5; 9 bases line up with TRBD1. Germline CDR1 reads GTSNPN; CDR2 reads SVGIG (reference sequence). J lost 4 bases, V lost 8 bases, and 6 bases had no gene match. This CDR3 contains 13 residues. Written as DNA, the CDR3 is TGTGCCAGCAAAGGACAGGGGAATCAGCCCCAGCATTTT. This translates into CASKGQGNQPQHF.